This TCR beta chain was observed in a study of cytotoxic CD8 clonotypes in ibrutinib-treated CLL. Ten or more counts support this clone. The protocol was immunoSEQ multiplex PCR, while the TCRdb copy is restricted to in-frame clones and leaves out a portion. The sample records approximately 84,000 clones, around 84% being singletons. Per germline, CDR1 SGHAT and CDR2 FQDESV (reference sequence). The CDR3 has 15 residues. Deletions cut 1 base from V and 6 bases from J, with 13 bases between. Sequencing was performed on PBMCs, taken before ibrutinib treatment. The V gene is TRBV11-1, the J gene TRBJ2-1; a weak D match, TRBD1 (6 bases). This receptor was obtained from a human donor with chronic lymphocytic leukemia. The CDR3 bases are TGTGCCAGCAGCTTAGACGGCCAGGGGCCCAATGAGCAGTTCTTC. Translated: CASSLDGQGPNEQFF.